This T cell receptor (beta chain) was identified in a study of blood T cell repertoires in COVID-19. Study overall: Samples of COVID-19 (acute and convalescent) were obtained from the United States, Italy and Spain. Sources were T cells, B-cell-depleted T cells, or PBMCs; the material itself was cDNA or gDNA.

Per the original methods: From reference gene primer amplification, estimates of nucleated cell counts were derived. Repertoires were generated with immunoSEQ multiplex PCR, while TCRdb's copy carries only in-frame clones and drops some. For V, J and clone size, that table is used; D and trimming come from the DNA. In the table there are about 190,000 clones, approximately 90% of which are singletons. From germline, CDR1 is KGHDR and CDR2 SFDVKD. V was pared by 4 bases and J by 1 base, with 11 bases of the junction left unmatched. This CDR3 has 18 amino acids. The receptor's source is a woman between 35 and 50 years old who had recovered from COVID-19. The gene calls are TRBV24-1 and TRBJ2-4; 8 nucleotides align to TRBD1. Sequences were obtained from peripheral blood. The CDR3 DNA reads TGTGCCACCAGTGACCACGGGACAGGCCCTGAGGCCAAAAACATTCAGTACTTC. This translates into CATSDHGTGPEAKNIQYF.